The T cell receptor beta chain described here comes from a study of metastatic and nonmetastatic thyroid tumors. Study details: Comparison of repertoires was carried out across blood and tumor or nodule tissue from malignant and benign thyroid patients.

This clone has a count of ten or more. TCRdb re-called clones via MiXCR from the PCR reads. Here the sample spans 8,000 to 10,000 clones, roughly a fifth being singletons. From germline, CDR1 is MNHEY and CDR2 SVGEGT. This CDR3 spans 13 amino acids. The V gene lost 7 bases and the J gene lost 0 bases, with 7 bases spanning the gap. Every patient was untreated before thyroid surgery. The TCR sequence derives from a female donor with papillary thyroid cancer or a benign thyroid nodule (not recorded which). Some clones in this sample may be carry-over from other donors' samples. Input material: adjacent normal tissue. V usage is TRBV6-2 or TRBV6-3 and J usage is TRBJ2-1; D gene uncertain. DNA for the CDR3: TGTGCCAGCACCATGGACTCCTACAATGAGCAGTTCTTC. It codes for CASTMDSYNEQFF.